This entry is about one TCR beta chain. Its target antigen remains unknown. Base quality data are lacking; no much larger clone is found one base away. TCRbeta CDR3 regions were amplified from genomic DNA using the immunoSEQ Assay, a bias-controlled multiplex PCR. In the original analysis: The number of nucleated cells in each sample was estimated from the amplification of reference gene primers within the assay. To quantify the absolute abundance of each unique TCRbeta CDR3 rearrangement, sequence reads were collapsed and filtered. For each sample, productive Simpson clonality was calculated by taking the square root of Simpson's diversity index across productive rearrangements. TCRdb holds this immuneACCESS table with in-frame rearrangements only. Some clones are missing; in checked studies, unresolved V genes explain under half, and the rest has no known cause. From that table come the V and J calls and clone size; the DNA was used to work out D and trimming. In this sample the table shows fewer than 200,000 clones, more than 65% of which occur a single time. The top ten clones comprise 12% to 15% of the sample.

The record originates from a study of blood T cell repertoires in COVID-19 (dated by TCRdb to 2020 to 2021). Notes on the research overall: The collaborator samples originated in the United States, Italy and Spain and spanned the acute and convalescent phases of COVID-19. HLA class I and class II types, where available, came from metadata supplied by the sample provider rather than from assay-based typing. The repertoires were released in a freely available public database meant as a resource for research on the immune response to SARS-CoV-2. The sample metadata nearly always contained a de-identified subject ID, COVID-19 status, age in years and sex. The samples were drawn from two sources: the first 160 participants of the ongoing ImmuneRACE study, and 1,200 or so subjects contributed by 6 global collaborators. The dataset comprised deeply sampled blood TCRbeta repertoires from subjects exposed to, actively infected with, or recovered from COVID-19. The material from the prospective study consisted of cDNA or gDNA derived from T cells, B-cell-depleted T cells, or PBMCs. The full study reports these points: Clinical and demographic metadata were provided uncurated, with the amount varying by source and participant.

Participants in the prospective study were enrolled through a virtual design, were aged about 18 to 89 years, and lived in 20 to 30 United States geographic areas. To assign participants to cohorts, the prospective study relied on clinical history that participants themselves reported in a screening survey and a study questionnaire. ImmuneRACE Cohort 3 recovered participants were defined by two consecutive negative NP/OP PCR tests, healthcare professional clearance, or symptom resolution. In the prospective study, mobile phlebotomists collected whole blood, serum and a nasopharyngeal or oropharyngeal swab from each participant. Participants in the prospective study had the option to provide additional blood draws and questionnaires over an approximately two-month period. Blood samples from the prospective study were shipped frozen or at room temperature prior to DNA extraction. The sequencing sample was made of PBMCs or T cells enriched from blood (not recorded which). The TCR originated in a man between 45 and 60 years old who had recovered from COVID-19.

The DNA sequence reads TGTGCCTGGAGTAGGGGGTTTCGTGAAAAACTGTTTTTT. Translated, it reads CAWSRGFREKLFF. The chain was built from TRBV30 and TRBJ1-4; the D segment could be TRBD1, given 6 matching bases. V is clipped by 2 bases and J by 7 bases, and the sequence between their germline boundaries is 11 bases long. There are 13 amino acids in the CDR3, from cysteine to phenylalanine inclusive. Only CDR3 DNA remains: 39 bases, in frame from the first base. Per the germline V gene (reference sequence), GTSNPN is the CDR1 and SVGIG is the CDR2. Joined to the reference TRBV30 and TRBJ1-4 proteins, this CDR3 gives the full variable domain: SQTIHQWPATLVQPVGSPLSLECTVEGTSNPNLYWYRQAAGRGLQLLFYSVGIGQISSEVPQNLSASRPQDRQFILSSKKLLLSDSGFYLCAWSRGFREKLFFGSGTQLSVL.